These 19 T cell receptor beta chains were all obtained from the same sample, sequenced in a study of CD8+ T cells in alopecia areata. Extracted RNA was reverse transcribed into cDNA, the sequencing template. The table came from immunoSEQ multiplex PCR; TCRdb's copy has only in-frame clones and leaves some out. The sample has roughly 120,000 clones; roughly 69% are singletons. The sequenced sample was CD4+ T cells sorted from blood. These receptors were taken from a human donor in good health.

This clone was seen just once. The chain links TRBV2 to TRBJ2-7; weak D call: TRBD2 (5 bases). Trimming pared 6 bases from V and 4 bases from J, leaving 10 bases between. The CDR3 sequence is 12 residues long. From germline, CDR1 is SNHLY and CDR2 FYNNEI. The CDR3 is CASRLVGYEQYF. CDR3 sequence (DNA): TGTGCCAGCAGACTAGTGGGGTACGAGCAGTACTTC.

The chain recombines TRBV27 with TRBJ1-1, with TRBD1 matching over 7 bases. V lost 5 bases to trimming and J lost 6 bases; unmatched junction nucleotides: 6. CDR3 length equals 13 residues. The V gene's germline CDR1 is MNHEY and CDR2 SMNVEV (reference sequence). CDR3 loop: CASSRIGQAEAFF. The CDR3 nucleotides read TGTGCCAGCAGTAGAATCGGACAGGCTGAAGCTTTCTTT.

The chain carries TRBV20-1 and TRBJ1-4; D uncertain. Per the germline V gene, CDR1 is DFQATT and CDR2 is SNEGSKA (reference sequence). CDR3 length: 11 amino acids. Trimming left V 6 bases short and J 8 bases short, with 10 bases between. In nucleotides, the CDR3 is TGCAGTGCCGCCTGGAGGGAAAAACTGTTTTTT. Residues: CSAAWREKLFF.

J is TRBJ1-2 and V is TRBV25-1; D unclear. V was cut by 8 bases and J by 0 bases, with 7 bases left in between. The CDR3 runs 12 residues. The germline CDR1 and CDR2 sequences are MGHDK and SYGVNS. CDR3 sequence (DNA): TGTGCCAGCTCCCGGGCTAACTATGGCTACACCTTC. It yields the protein CASSRANYGYTF.

The chain employs TRBV23-1 and TRBJ2-2, with a tentative D call TRBD1 (6 bases). TRBV23-1 is classed as an ORF, of uncertain function. Trimming took off 2 bases at V and 4 bases at J, with 14 bases between the two ends. CDR3 size: 16 residues. CDR3 bases: TGCGCCAGCAGTCAAGGGACACACCTAGGCACCGGGGAGCTGTTTTTT. Its translation is CASSQGTHLGTGELFF.

The V and J genes are TRBV6-5 and TRBJ1-4; D gene ambiguous. In germline, CDR1 is MNHEY, CDR2 SVGAGI. Trimming pared 0 bases from V and 5 bases from J, leaving 10 bases between. There are 15 residues in the CDR3. This CDR3 is CASSYSSHGNEKLFF. CDR3 in DNA: TGTGCCAGCAGTTACTCGAGTCACGGGAATGAAAAACTGTTTTTT.

The chain is built from TRBV30 and TRBJ1-1; possible D gene TRBD1, 5 bases. The CDR3 contains 13 residues. Germline assignment: CDR1 GTSNPN and CDR2 SVGIG (reference sequence). The V end was cut by 2 bases, the J end by 5 bases, with 12 bases between. The CDR3 sequence: CAWSRQLETEAFF. Written as DNA, the CDR3 is TGTGCCTGGAGTCGACAGTTGGAGACTGAAGCTTTCTTT.

This clone was seen only once. The V and J genes are TRBV18 and TRBJ1-1; D ambiguous. The V gene lost 4 bases and the J gene lost 3 bases, with 12 bases spanning the gap. The CDR3 totals 14 residues. Germline-derived CDR1 and CDR2 are KGHSH and LQKENI. CDR3 protein: CASSREQTDTEAFF. CDR3 coding DNA: TGTGCCAGCTCACGAGAACAGACCGACACTGAAGCTTTCTTT.

The chain couples TRBV30 to TRBJ1-1; tentative D call: TRBD1 (5 bases). Trimming pared 7 bases from V and 3 bases from J, leaving 12 bases between. The length of the CDR3 is 12 residues. Germline assignment: CDR1 GTSNPN and CDR2 SVGIG (reference sequence). The DNA for the CDR3 is TGTGCCTCGCAAAGGGGCGACACTGAAGCTTTCTTT. Translating gives CASQRGDTEAFF.

This clone was detected only once. CDR3 sequence reads: CASSLRGTGGSEQYF. CDR3 nucleotide sequence: TGTGCCAGCAGCTTGCGAGGGACAGGGGGCTCCGAGCAGTACTTC. This chain uses TRBV5-8 with TRBJ2-7, with 12 bases aligning to TRBD1. Germline assignment: CDR1 SGHTS and CDR2 YDEGEE. The CDR3 sequence is 15 residues long. V lost 1 base, J lost 6 bases, and 5 bases stayed unmatched.

The rearrangement uses TRBV10-3 and TRBJ2-7; no definite D call. This CDR3 region has 11 residues. V gave up 2 bases and J gave up 3 bases, with 2 bases separating them. Germline-derived CDR1 and CDR2 are ENHRY and SYGVKD. CDR3 in amino acids: CAISEGYEQYF. CDR3 in DNA: TGTGCCATCAGTGAGGGCTACGAGCAGTACTTC.

CDR3 sequence: CASSLDEAGYYGYTF. The DNA for the CDR3 is TGTGCCAGCAGCTTAGACGAGGCGGGATACTATGGCTACACCTTC. The chain joins TRBV7-9 to TRBJ1-2; D call uncertain. V was clipped by 1 base and J by 3 bases, with 12 bases between them. The CDR3 sequence is 15 residues long. Germline V gene sequence: CDR1 SEHNR, CDR2 FQNEAQ (reference sequence).

The chain links TRBV29-1 to TRBJ1-1, with D uncertain. Trimming removed 4 bases from V and 1 base from J, with 4 bases in between. Germline CDR1 SQVTM, CDR2 ANQGSEA. CDR3 length equals 11 residues. CDR3 amino acids: CSVAANTEAFF. CDR3 nucleotides: TGCAGCGTTGCTGCGAACACTGAAGCTTTCTTT.

A few counts support this clone. The chain has TRBV19 and TRBJ1-2; D is undetermined. Germline V gene data show CDR1 as LNHDA and CDR2 as SQIVND (reference sequence). The length of the CDR3 is 15 residues. V was pared by 6 bases and J by 7 bases, with 21 bases between. The CDR3 region is CASSQVSDQSGGYTF. The CDR3 coding sequence is TGTGCCAGTAGCCAAGTCTCGGACCAATCGGGTGGCTACACCTTC.

The sample holds a few counts of this clone. The rearrangement links TRBV5-1 to TRBJ1-5, with D possibly matching TRBD1 (5 bases). Germline values: CDR1 SGHRS, CDR2 YFSETQ. CDR3 length: 13 residues. Deletions cut 3 bases from V and 2 bases from J, with 6 bases between. As DNA, the CDR3 is TGCGCCAGCAGCTGGGACGGCAATCAGCCCCAGCATTTT. Its protein is CASSWDGNQPQHF.

The chain has TRBV29-1 and TRBJ1-1, with 7 bases lining up with TRBD1. Trimming took 7 bases from V and 2 from J; bases not matched to a gene: 7. The length of the CDR3 is 13 residues. Germline V gene lookup returns CDR1 SQVTM and CDR2 ANQGSEA. The CDR3 bases are TGCAGCGGCCGACAGGGCCCAAACACTGAAGCTTTCTTT. Its protein product is CSGRQGPNTEAFF.

The rearrangement joins TRBV4-1 to TRBJ1-1; no clear D. This CDR3 contains 14 residues. V was clipped by 1 base and J by 4 bases, with 10 bases between them. Per germline, CDR1 MGHRA and CDR2 YSYEKL. The CDR3 region has the DNA TGCGCCAGCAGCCAAGGAGGGTTTGGCACTGAAGCTTTCTTT. It specifies CASSQGGFGTEAFF.

The chain has TRBV14 and TRBJ1-1; no clear D gene. V lost 2 bases and J 1 base, leaving 5 bases between the germline ends. Germline CDR1 is SGHDN and CDR2 is FVKESK. This CDR3 contains 13 residues. The CDR3 DNA reads as TGTGCCAGCAGCCAATGGGGGAACACTGAAGCTTTCTTT. It specifies CASSQWGNTEAFF.

This clone was counted a few times. The V and J genes are TRBV7-2 and TRBJ2-3, with TRBD1 identical over 7 bases. V shed 5 bases and J 3 bases; nucleotides not matched to a gene: 5. The length of the CDR3 is 14 residues. CDR1 and CDR2 (germline): SGHTA, FQGNSA. In DNA, the CDR3 is TGTGCCAGCAGCCCCAGGGGGACGACAGATACGCAGTATTTT. Translating gives CASSPRGTTDTQYF.